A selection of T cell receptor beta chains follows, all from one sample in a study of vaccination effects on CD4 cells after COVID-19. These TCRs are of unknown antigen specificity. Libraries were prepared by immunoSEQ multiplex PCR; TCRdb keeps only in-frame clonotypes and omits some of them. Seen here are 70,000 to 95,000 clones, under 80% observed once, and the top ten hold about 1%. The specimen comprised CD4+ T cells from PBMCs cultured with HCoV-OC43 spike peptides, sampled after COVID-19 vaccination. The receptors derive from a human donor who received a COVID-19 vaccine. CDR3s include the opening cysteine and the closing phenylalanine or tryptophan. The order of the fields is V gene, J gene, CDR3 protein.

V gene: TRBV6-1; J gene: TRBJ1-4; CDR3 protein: CASTDMGSTNEKLFF
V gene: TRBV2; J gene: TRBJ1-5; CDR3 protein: CASSVQGNNQPQHF
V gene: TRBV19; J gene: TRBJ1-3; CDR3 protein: CASSIPPGPSAGNTIYF
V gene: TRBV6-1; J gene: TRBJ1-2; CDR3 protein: CASSDGTFYGYTF
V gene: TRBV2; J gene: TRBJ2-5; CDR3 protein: CATGQERRETQYF
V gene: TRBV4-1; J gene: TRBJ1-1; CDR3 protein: CASSQERAAGNTEAFF
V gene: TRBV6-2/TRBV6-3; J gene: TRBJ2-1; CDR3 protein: CASSFSGYNEQFF
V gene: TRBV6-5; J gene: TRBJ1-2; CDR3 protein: CASSPTSGQVYGYTF
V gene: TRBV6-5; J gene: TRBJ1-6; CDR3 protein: CASCTVNSPLHF
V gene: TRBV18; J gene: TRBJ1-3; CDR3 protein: CASSPSKDSFRSGNTIYF
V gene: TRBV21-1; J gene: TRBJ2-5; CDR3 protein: CASSPGVGQETQYF
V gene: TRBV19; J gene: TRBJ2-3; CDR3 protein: CASSREGQGTDTQYF
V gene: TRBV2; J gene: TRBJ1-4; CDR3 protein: CASKNQGVNEKLFF
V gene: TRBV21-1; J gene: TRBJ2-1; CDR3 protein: CVLRAVGGGGYNEQFF
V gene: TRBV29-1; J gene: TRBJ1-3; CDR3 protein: CSVGTISGTKTGNTIYF
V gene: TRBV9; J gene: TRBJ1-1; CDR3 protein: CASSVLGQGNTEAFF
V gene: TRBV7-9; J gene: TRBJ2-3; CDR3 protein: CASSWGTGGDTQYF
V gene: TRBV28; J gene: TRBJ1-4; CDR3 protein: CASSSQGMNEKLFF
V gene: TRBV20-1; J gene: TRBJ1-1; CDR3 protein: CSASSPNTEAFF
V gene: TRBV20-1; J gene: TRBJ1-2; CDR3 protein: CSASQPGYYGYTF
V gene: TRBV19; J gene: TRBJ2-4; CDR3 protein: CASSSPRVGVGKNIQYF
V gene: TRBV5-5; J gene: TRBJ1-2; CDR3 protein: CASSLSWDYGYTF
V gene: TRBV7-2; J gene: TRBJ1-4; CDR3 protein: CASSLRRGHEKLFF
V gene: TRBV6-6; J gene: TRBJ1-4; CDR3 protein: CASSYEGAIANEKLFF
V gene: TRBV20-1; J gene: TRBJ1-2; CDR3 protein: CSARVPAGYTF
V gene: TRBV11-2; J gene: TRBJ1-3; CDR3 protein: CASSLEAGYFSGNTIYF
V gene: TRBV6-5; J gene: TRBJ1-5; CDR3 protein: CASIGYESNQPQHF
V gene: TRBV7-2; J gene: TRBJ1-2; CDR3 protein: CASSSDRGDGYTF
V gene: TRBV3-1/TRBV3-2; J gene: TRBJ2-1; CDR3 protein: CASSQPYNEQFF
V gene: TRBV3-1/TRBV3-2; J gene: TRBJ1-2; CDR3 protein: CASSSRTVNYGYTF
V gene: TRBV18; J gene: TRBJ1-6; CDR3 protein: CASSPGTDVPLHF
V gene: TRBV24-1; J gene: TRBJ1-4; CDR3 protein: CATSDPGTGEGKLFF
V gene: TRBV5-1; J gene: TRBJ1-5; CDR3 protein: CASSLFGNSNQPQHF
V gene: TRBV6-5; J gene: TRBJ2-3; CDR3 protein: CASSPTQTPTDTQYF
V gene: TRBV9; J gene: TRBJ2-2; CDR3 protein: CASSVEGAHLGTGEMGELFF
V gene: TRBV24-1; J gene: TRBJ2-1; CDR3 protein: CATSGKRGRYNEQFF
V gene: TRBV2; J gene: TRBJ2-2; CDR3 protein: CASRATGELFF
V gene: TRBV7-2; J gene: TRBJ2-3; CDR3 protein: CASSLQRGVTDTQYF
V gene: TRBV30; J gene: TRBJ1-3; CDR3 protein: CAWSPLKYRGHGNTIYF
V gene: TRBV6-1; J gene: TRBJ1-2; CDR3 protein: CASSEKGSHHGYTF
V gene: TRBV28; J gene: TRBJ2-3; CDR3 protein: CASSSGGTGPDTQYF
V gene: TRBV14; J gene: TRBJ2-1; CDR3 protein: CASSQRSSNEQFF
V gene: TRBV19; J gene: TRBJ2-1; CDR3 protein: CASSIRAGRRKGSYNEQFF
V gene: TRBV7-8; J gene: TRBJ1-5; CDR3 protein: CASSLAGQSVFAQHF
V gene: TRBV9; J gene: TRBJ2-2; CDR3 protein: CASSVVGTGMNTGELFF
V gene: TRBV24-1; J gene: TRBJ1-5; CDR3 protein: CATSEIKGDNQPQHF
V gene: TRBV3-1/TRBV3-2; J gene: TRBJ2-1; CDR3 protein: CASSLEGTYNEQFF
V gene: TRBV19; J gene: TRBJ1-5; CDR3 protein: CASSPQGNQPQHF
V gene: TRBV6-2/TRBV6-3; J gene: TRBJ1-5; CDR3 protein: CASSYGALSNQPQHF
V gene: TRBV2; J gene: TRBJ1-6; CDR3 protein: CASSVGVINSPLHF
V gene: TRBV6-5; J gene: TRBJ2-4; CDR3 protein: CASQESRYIQYF
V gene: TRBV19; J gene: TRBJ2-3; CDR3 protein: CASRTGGYTDTQYF